Each of the 24 T cell receptor beta chains below was sequenced from the same sample in a study of breast tumors, draining lymph nodes, adjacent tissues. Using its own MiXCR run on the multiplex PCR reads, TCRdb lists one record per CDR3 protein. The table records 200,000 to 250,000 distinct CDR3 sequences, approximately 31% of them present only once. Samples came from axillary lymph nodes draining the breast cancer. The sample was axillary lymph node tissue. All receptors come from a female donor with breast cancer. Some clones in this sample may be carry-over from other donors' samples.

A word on this clonotype: Sequence at one end of the junction differs from germline and may be a read error. The V call is TRBV7-8, the J call TRBJ2-5, with 7 positions matching TRBD2. The CDR3 is 15 amino acids. The germline V gene encodes CDR1 SGHVS and CDR2 FQNEAQ. The CDR3 nucleotides are TGTGCCAGCAGCTTAGAACACAGGCGGCGGGAGACCCAGCACTTC. Amino acid sequence: CASSLEHRRRETQHF.

This clonotype was seen a handful of times. Given a much more abundant clone one base away, this may be a read error. The V gene is TRBV11-2, the J gene TRBJ2-5; weak D call: TRBD2 (5 bases). CDR3 length: 14 residues. Trimming left V 5 bases short and J 5 bases short, with 15 bases between. Per germline, CDR1 SGHAT and CDR2 FQNNGV. The CDR3 protein is CASSRASGSETQYF. The CDR3 nucleotides are TGTGCCAGCAGCCGGGCCTCGGGGTCCGAGACCCAGTACTTC. Full variable domain (rest looked up from reference TRBV11-2 and TRBJ2-5): EAGVAQSPRYKIIEKRQSVAFWCNPISGHATLYWYQQILGQGPKLLIQFQNNGVVDDSQLPKDRFSAERLKGVDSTLKIQPAKLEDSAVYLCASSRASGSETQYFGPGTRLLVL.

The chain recombines TRBV7-9 with TRBJ1-5; D ambiguous. This CDR3 region has 14 residues. The ends were cut back, 6 bases at V and 9 bases at J, with 18 bases in the middle. Germline CDR1 is SEHNR and CDR2 is FQNEAQ (reference sequence). CDR3 nucleotides: TGTGCCAGCAGTTCCACCCAACAGATCGGGCCCCAGCATTTT. Translating it yields CASSSTQQIGPQHF.

This clonotype was seen at least ten times. The V gene is TRBV12-3 or TRBV12-4, the J gene TRBJ2-7; 11 nucleotides align to TRBD2. The CDR3 is 15 amino acids. Trimming removed 5 bases from V and 0 bases from J; junction bases left unmatched: 3. The CDR3 spells CASSQTSGGSYEQYF. For the CDR3, the DNA is TGTGCCAGCAGTCAAACTAGCGGGGGCTCCTACGAGCAGTACTTC.

This clonotype was observed many times. This rearrangement joins TRBV3-1 to TRBJ1-3; D ambiguous. Germline V gene sequence: CDR1 LGHDT, CDR2 YNNKEL (reference sequence). V lost 1 base and J 8 bases, leaving 9 bases between the germline ends. The CDR3 has 13 amino acids. DNA for the CDR3: TGTGCCAGCAGCCAAGTGGGTGTGTACACCATATATTTT. Residues: CASSQVGVYTIYF.

In this sample, this clonotype turned up many times. The chain carries TRBV2 and TRBJ2-1; D is possibly TRBD1 or TRBD2 (5 bases each). Trimming left V 8 bases short and J 5 bases short, with 10 bases between. The CDR3 runs to 12 residues. The germline CDR1 and CDR2 sequences are SNHLY and FYNNEI. The chain's CDR3 is CASGRENNEQFF. Written as DNA, the CDR3 is TGTGCCAGCGGCAGGGAGAACAATGAGCAGTTCTTC.

In this sample, this clonotype turned up many times. The chain carries TRBV3-1 and TRBJ2-3; D unclear. This CDR3 region has 15 residues. Germline values: CDR1 LGHDT, CDR2 YNNKEL (reference sequence). The ends were cut back, 8 bases at V and 0 bases at J, with 15 bases in the middle. CDR3 in amino acids: CASAPTRTSTDTQYF. CDR3 sequence (DNA): TGTGCCAGCGCCCCCACTCGGACGAGCACAGATACGCAGTATTTT.

This clonotype came up many times. V and J are TRBV7-8 and TRBJ2-1, with D possibly called TRBD1 or TRBD2 (5 bases each). Trimming stripped 5 bases from V and 11 bases from J, with 19 bases between. CDR1 SGHVS and CDR2 FQNEAQ come from the germline V gene. There are 14 residues in the CDR3. The CDR3 DNA reads TGTGCCAGCAGCGCTTCCGGGACGGATGCAAAGCAGTTCTTC. It encodes CASSASGTDAKQFF.

To note about this clonotype: A clone one base away is much larger, so this may be a read error. This chain uses TRBV3-1 with TRBJ2-7; D gene ambiguous. Germline values: CDR1 LGHDT, CDR2 YNNKEL (reference sequence). The V and J ends lost 3 bases and 3 bases respectively, with 9 bases between them. CDR3 size: 13 residues. The CDR3 DNA is TGTGCCAGCAGCCAGGGCTCCCACTACGAGCAGTACTTC. Residues: CASSQGSHYEQYF.

Concerning this clonotype: This may arise from a read error, as a much more abundant clone is one base away. The V gene is TRBV6-1, the J gene TRBJ1-5; D possibly corresponds to TRBD1 (5 bases). With 3 bases removed from V and 6 bases from J, the gap between germline ends came to 12 bases. Germline CDR1 MNHNS, CDR2 SASEGT. This CDR3 spans 14 amino acids. CDR3 residues: CASSDWGFAQPQHF. The CDR3 nucleotides are TGTGCCAGCAGTGACTGGGGGTTCGCTCAGCCCCAGCATTTT.

This clonotype has ten or more counts. The chain joins TRBV6-4 to TRBJ2-1; tentatively, D is TRBD2 (5 bases). V was trimmed by 5 bases and J by 8 bases, leaving 19 bases between them. The CDR3 is 15 residues long. CDR1 is MRHNA, CDR2 SNTAGT, per germline. CDR3 in amino acids: CASSPRGSRWDEQFF. The DNA for the CDR3 is TGTGCCAGCAGTCCCCGGGGATCCCGATGGGATGAGCAGTTCTTC.

In its sample, this clonotype was seen many times. The V and J genes are TRBV7-2 and TRBJ2-1; D is unclear. CDR1 and CDR2 (germline): SGHTA, FQGNSA. Trimming removed 5 bases from V and 12 bases from J, with 14 bases in between. The CDR3 has 12 amino acids. The CDR3 loop reads CASSVRLLGQFF. CDR3 nucleotide sequence: TGTGCCAGCAGCGTAAGACTCCTGGGGCAGTTCTTC.

This clonotype was recorded at least ten times. V gene TRBV7-9 combines with J gene TRBJ2-2; no definite D call. Trimming stripped 1 base from V and 0 bases from J, with 9 bases between. The CDR3 loop spans 16 amino acids. Germline CDR1 SEHNR, CDR2 FQNEAQ (reference sequence). In DNA form, the CDR3 reads TGTGCCAGCAGCTTAGGTCTCAGCCCGAACACCGGGGAGCTGTTTTTT. It codes for CASSLGLSPNTGELFF.

As concerns this clonotype: A much larger clone is a single base away; this may be a read error. The CDR3 DNA follows: TGTGCCAGCAGTGGGGGCTACTCCCCCAGAGAAACCCAGTACTTC. It is translated as CASSGGYSPRETQYF. The chain carries TRBV5-5 and TRBJ2-5, with D possibly matching TRBD1 (6 bases). The V end was cut by 5 bases, the J end by 8 bases, with 22 bases between. The CDR3 length is 15 residues. CDR1 and CDR2 (germline): SGHKS, YYEKEE (reference sequence).

The count of this clonotype is one. Without the conserved terminal phenylalanine or tryptophan, this CDR3 likely stems from a read error. This rearrangement joins TRBV29-1 to TRBJ2-1, with 12 bases matching TRBD2. Germline V gene data show CDR1 as SQVTM and CDR2 as ANQGSEA. V was clipped by 4 bases and J by 6 bases; unmatched bases: 7. CDR3 length: 15 residues. This chain's CDR3 is CSVGGLAGGLNEQFL. DNA of the CDR3: TGCAGCGTTGGGGGGCTAGCGGGAGGGCTCAATGAGCAGTTCCTC.

This clonotype occurred many times. This chain connects TRBV4-2 to TRBJ2-5, with 10 bases identical to TRBD2. V lost 0 bases to trimming and J lost 6 bases; unmatched junction nucleotides: 10. The CDR3 consists of 17 residues. CDR1 LGHNA and CDR2 YNFKEQ come from the germline V gene. CDR3 in amino acids: CASSQDRLAGDLKTQYF. DNA for the CDR3: TGTGCCAGCAGCCAAGATCGCCTAGCGGGAGATTTAAAGACCCAGTACTTC.

In its sample, this clonotype was seen many times. This chain uses TRBV6-5 with TRBJ2-7, with 7 bases matching TRBD1. The length of the CDR3 is 14 residues. The J segment lost 6 bases and the V segment lost 8 bases, leaving 13 bases of the junction unmatched. Germline V gene sequence: CDR1 MNHEY, CDR2 SVGAGI. The CDR3 protein is CASGPLDRVGEQYF. The CDR3 coding sequence is TGTGCCAGCGGTCCTCTCGACAGGGTGGGCGAGCAGTACTTC.

Ten or more counts support this clonotype. The gene calls are TRBV6-6 and TRBJ1-5, with 8 bases matching TRBD1. V lost 2 bases to trimming and J lost 4 bases; unmatched junction nucleotides: 4. The CDR3 is 15 residues long. Germline V gene lookup returns CDR1 MNHNY and CDR2 SVGAGI (reference sequence). The CDR3 loop is CASSYDRGGNQPQHF. CDR3 DNA: TGTGCCAGCAGTTACGACAGGGGAGGGAATCAGCCCCAGCATTTT.

This clonotype was detected many times. The CDR3 DNA follows: TGCAGCGTTCGGGTGGGCAGTACAGATACGCAGTATTTT. Amino acid sequence: CSVRVGSTDTQYF. The V and J genes are TRBV29-1 and TRBJ2-3; no reliable D call. The germline CDR1 and CDR2 sequences are SQVTM and ANQGSEA. The ends were cut back, 5 bases at V and 3 bases at J, with 12 bases in the middle. The CDR3 loop spans 13 amino acids.

This clonotype was counted only a few times. A clone one base away is much larger, so this may be a read error. The chain carries TRBV11-3 and TRBJ2-3; 11 bases align to TRBD2. Germline CDR1 SGHNT, CDR2 YENEEA. The CDR3 loop spans 17 amino acids. The junction had 13 bases not matched to a gene; V was cut back by 3 bases and J by 8 bases. Here the CDR3 reads CASSFSRSALAGVTQYF. Here the CDR3 DNA reads TGTGCCAGCAGCTTCTCCAGGTCGGCACTAGCGGGAGTTACGCAGTATTTT. The whole variable domain, filled in from reference TRBV11-3 and TRBJ2-3, reads EAGVVQSPRYKIIEKKQPVAFWCNPISGHNTLYWYLQNLGQGPELLIRYENEEAVDDSQLPKDRFSAERLKGVDSTLKIQPAELGDSAVYLCASSFSRSALAGVTQYFGPGTRLTVL.

This clonotype was seen many times. The chain links TRBV5-1 to TRBJ2-7, with D uncertain. This CDR3 contains 15 residues. Looked up from germline, CDR1 is SGHRS and CDR2 is YFSETQ. Deletions cut 2 bases from V and 3 bases from J, with 15 bases between. DNA for the CDR3: TGCGCCAGCAGCTTAGAACAGAGCTCTCGCTACGAGCAGTACTTC. Protein: CASSLEQSSRYEQYF. The entire variable domain, with the rest obtained from reference TRBV5-1 and TRBJ2-7, is as follows: KAGVTQTPRYLIKTRGQQVTLSCSPISGHRSVSWYQQTPGQGLQFLFEYFSETQRNKGNFPGRFSGRQFSNSRSEMNVSTLELGDSALYLCASSLEQSSRYEQYFGPGTRLTVT.

Comments on this clonotype: A read error may account for a junction end that differs from germline. The rearrangement uses TRBV19 and TRBJ2-1; 14 bases agree with TRBD2. The CDR3 is 16 residues long. Germline CDR1 is LNHDA and CDR2 is SQIVND (reference sequence). The CDR3 protein is CTSRGTSGSSHNEQFF. The DNA of the CDR3 is TGTACCAGTAGAGGGACTAGCGGGAGCTCCCACAATGAGCAGTTCTTC. Variable domain in full (rest from reference TRBV19 and TRBJ2-1): DGGITQSPKYLFRKEGQNVTLSCEQNLNHDAMYWYRQDPGQGLRLIYYSQIVNDFQKGDIAEGYSVSREKKESFPLTVTSAQKNPTAFYLCTSRGTSGSSHNEQFFGPGTRLTVL.

This clonotype was seen at least ten times. This chain uses TRBV20-1 with TRBJ2-7; 7 nucleotides match TRBD2. Germline V gene lookup returns CDR1 DFQATT and CDR2 SNEGSKA (reference sequence). The junction had 10 bases not matched to a gene; V was cut back by 1 base and J by 1 base. This CDR3 spans 16 amino acids. The CDR3 here is CSARGGAGWVSYEQYF. The CDR3, as DNA: TGCAGTGCTAGAGGCGGAGCGGGGTGGGTTTCCTACGAGCAGTACTTC.

There are many counts of this clonotype. J is TRBJ2-7 and V is TRBV12-3 or TRBV12-4; D might be TRBD1 or TRBD2, each matching 5 bases. Trimming took off 6 bases at V and 6 bases at J, with 9 bases between the two ends. The CDR3 extends over 11 amino acids. The CDR3 protein is CASRGGGEQYF. In nucleotides, the CDR3 is TGTGCCAGCAGGGGTGGGGGCGAGCAGTACTTC.